A selection of T cell receptor beta chains follows, all from one sample in a study of control samples from healthy donors and cancer patients. Repertoires were generated with immunoSEQ multiplex PCR, while TCRdb's copy carries only in-frame clones and drops some. The table records 120,000 or so clones, about 93% of them present only once. Material for sequencing was PBMCs. Source of these receptors: a man between 45 and 60 years old with head and neck cancer. Each CDR3 is given with its conserved first and last residue. Fields, in order: D gene, clone size, J gene, V gene, CDR3 protein, CDR3 DNA. D genes are given only for firm matches. Only part of the rows carry a size: once, few, many, or a class if the clone is expanded.

>TRBD2|.|TRBJ2-7|TRBV7-9
CASSSWTSGYEQYF
TGTGCCAGCAGCTCTTGGACTAGTGGTTACGAGCAGTACTTC
>.|.|TRBJ2-2|TRBV7-2
CASSHYNGGFDTGELFF
TGTGCCAGCAGCCATTACAATGGGGGGTTTGACACCGGGGAGCTGTTTTTT
>.|.|TRBJ1-5|TRBV30
CAWSVRGGGRNQPQHF
TGTGCCTGGAGTGTACGGGGGGGAGGTCGCAATCAGCCCCAGCATTTT
>.|.|TRBJ1-3|TRBV7-9
CASRVQGSGNTIYF
TGTGCCAGCAGAGTACAGGGCTCTGGAAACACCATATATTTT
>.|.|TRBJ1-3|TRBV5-1
CASSLDRGPGNTIYF
TGCGCCAGCAGCTTGGATCGGGGCCCGGGAAACACCATATATTTT
>.|.|TRBJ2-1|TRBV5-1
CASSLAGLASNEQFF
TGCGCCAGCAGCTTGGCAGGCCTAGCGTCGAATGAGCAGTTCTTC
>TRBD1|.|TRBJ2-7|TRBV27
CASSSTGWYEQYF
TGTGCCAGCAGTTCGACAGGGTGGTACGAGCAGTACTTC
>.|.|TRBJ2-5|TRBV6-5
CASSYSAQASRTQYF
TGTGCCAGCAGTTACTCGGCACAAGCTTCGAGGACCCAGTACTTC
>.|.|TRBJ1-2|TRBV2
CASRMGPSYTF
TGTGCCAGCAGGATGGGTCCCAGCTACACCTTC
>.|.|TRBJ1-1|TRBV15
CATSRGIEKEGRGTEAFF
TGTGCCACCAGCAGAGGCATAGAAAAAGAGGGGAGGGGCACTGAAGCTTTCTTT
>.|.|TRBJ2-7|TRBV6-5
CASSYRSGLAQYF
TGTGCCAGCAGTTACAGGTCTGGGCTGGCGCAGTACTTC
>.|once|TRBJ1-2|TRBV18
CASSGDTNYGYTF
TGTGCCAGCTCAGGGGACACTAACTATGGCTACACCTTC
>TRBD1|few|TRBJ2-1|TRBV27
CASIHRGLSNEQFF
TGTGCCAGCATCCACAGGGGTTTAAGCAATGAGCAGTTCTTC
>.|.|TRBJ2-3|TRBV4-2
CASSPRGQGITDTQYF
TGTGCCAGCAGTCCTCGGGGGCAGGGGATTACAGATACGCAGTATTTT
>.|.|TRBJ1-3|TRBV7-9
CASSPIPDTIYF
TGTGCCAGCAGTCCCATACCGGACACCATATATTTT
>.|.|TRBJ1-6|TRBV18
CASSQVSGTSTPLHF
TGTGCCAGCTCACAGGTCTCCGGGACTTCCACACCCCTCCACTTT
>.|.|TRBJ2-1|TRBV9
CASTGAGFNEQFF
TGTGCCAGCACGGGGGCGGGGTTCAATGAGCAGTTCTTC
>.|.|TRBJ2-3|TRBV5-6
CASSLWAGRTQYF
TGTGCCAGCAGCTTGTGGGCAGGGCGTACGCAGTATTTT
>.|.|TRBJ1-1|TRBV7-9
CASSLLEGNTEAFF
TGTGCCAGCAGCCTCTTGGAGGGGAACACTGAAGCTTTCTTT
>TRBD2|.|TRBJ2-3|TRBV30
CACKTSGGTDTQYF
TGTGCCTGCAAGACTAGCGGGGGGACAGATACGCAGTATTTT
>.|few|TRBJ2-1|TRBV5-4
CATRPQAGGAFF
TGTGCCACCCGCCCCCAGGCAGGAGGGGCGTTCTTC
>TRBD2|once|TRBJ2-3|TRBV6-2/TRBV6-3
CASSPHRTSGNTDTQYF
TGTGCCAGCAGTCCCCATCGGACTAGCGGAAACACAGATACGCAGTATTTT
>.|.|TRBJ1-1|TRBV10-3
CAISTLGGNTEAFF
TGTGCCATCAGTACTCTTGGGGGTAACACTGAAGCTTTCTTT
>.|.|TRBJ2-2|TRBV7-2
CASSSLWGTGELFF
TGTGCCAGCAGCTCCCTCTGGGGGACCGGGGAGCTGTTTTTT
>.|.|TRBJ1-2|TRBV5-1
CASSLASDSYHGYTF
TGCGCCAGCAGCTTGGCCTCTGACAGCTACCATGGCTACACCTTC
>TRBD1|.|TRBJ1-6|TRBV13
CASSLADVDRMGGSPLHF
TGTGCCAGCAGCTTAGCTGACGTGGACAGGATGGGAGGTTCACCCCTCCACTTT
>TRBD1|.|TRBJ2-7|TRBV6-5
CASSYLGQGSYEQYF
TGTGCCAGCAGTTACCTAGGACAGGGCTCCTACGAGCAGTACTTC
>.|.|TRBJ2-1|TRBV7-9
CASSPSSYNEQFF
TGTGCCAGCAGCCCCAGCTCCTACAATGAGCAGTTCTTC
>.|once|TRBJ1-1|TRBV30
CAWNIGAGTEAFF
TGTGCCTGGAACATAGGGGCTGGCACTGAAGCTTTCTTT
>.|.|TRBJ1-1|TRBV11-2
CASRNLAGHHTEAFF
TGTGCCAGCCGAAACCTGGCAGGGCACCACACTGAAGCTTTCTTT
>.|.|TRBJ1-2|TRBV7-3
CASSFASQDGLTF
TGTGCCAGCAGCTTTGCCAGCCAGGATGGCTTGACCTTC
>.|.|TRBJ2-5|TRBV7-2
CASSLAGPTGQETQYF
TGTGCCAGCAGCTTAGCCGGTCCCACTGGGCAAGAGACCCAGTACTTC
>.|.|TRBJ2-2|TRBV5-6
CASNDLGSTGELFF
TGTGCCAGCAACGACCTGGGTAGCACCGGGGAGCTGTTTTTT
>TRBD1|.|TRBJ1-1|TRBV7-6
CASSEQGQRNTEAFF
TGTGCCAGCAGCGAACAGGGGCAGAGAAACACTGAAGCTTTCTTT
>TRBD1|.|TRBJ1-2|TRBV19
CASTGQVSSPNYGYTF
TGTGCCAGCACGGGACAGGTTTCGTCTCCTAACTATGGCTACACCTTC
>TRBD1|once|TRBJ2-3|TRBV18
CASSGTGRGTDTQYF
TGTGCCAGCTCGGGGACAGGGAGGGGAACAGATACGCAGTATTTT
>.|.|TRBJ1-5|TRBV4-3
CASSQDKYQPQHF
TGCGCCAGCAGCCAAGATAAATACCAGCCCCAGCATTTT
>.|once|TRBJ2-5|TRBV7-2
CASSLGGQLLQETQYF
TGTGCCAGCAGCTTAGGGGGCCAGCTTCTTCAAGAGACCCAGTACTTC
>.|once|TRBJ1-1|TRBV9
CASSPKGTEAFF
TGTGCCAGCAGCCCCAAGGGCACTGAAGCTTTCTTT
>.|.|TRBJ1-1|TRBV6-2/TRBV6-3
CASSYLGAEAFF
TGTGCCAGCAGTTACCTTGGGGCTGAAGCTTTCTTT
>.|.|TRBJ2-5|TRBV7-9
CASSFGVVRQETQYF
TGTGCCAGCAGCTTTGGCGTTGTGCGGCAAGAGACCCAGTACTTC
>.|.|TRBJ2-1|TRBV19
CASSILILRGQSLTGQFF
TGTGCCAGTAGTATCCTCATCCTACGAGGGCAATCCCTTACGGGGCAGTTCTTC
>.|.|TRBJ2-3|TRBV19
CASRGWGQGPRDTQYF
TGTGCCAGTAGGGGGTGGGGCCAGGGACCCCGAGATACGCAGTATTTT
>.|.|TRBJ2-2|TRBV9
CASSTTGELFF
TGTGCCAGCAGCACAACCGGGGAGCTGTTTTTT
>TRBD1|.|TRBJ2-7|TRBV7-9
CASRPGGQFYEQYF
TGTGCCAGCAGACCTGGGGGACAGTTCTACGAGCAGTACTTC
>TRBD1|.|TRBJ2-3|TRBV4-2
CASSQEVRRQGPNSQYF
TGTGCCAGCAGCCAAGAAGTTCGCCGACAGGGGCCCAATTCGCAGTATTTT
>.|once|TRBJ1-1|TRBV5-1
CASSLGVTQEAFF
TGCGCCAGCAGCTTGGGTGTCACACAAGAAGCTTTCTTT
>.|.|TRBJ1-3|TRBV7-2
CASSLGTAGNTIYF
TGTGCCAGCAGCTTAGGGACAGCTGGAAACACCATATATTTT
>TRBD1|.|TRBJ1-2|TRBV6-1
CASSEYGTGVYGYTF
TGTGCCAGCAGTGAATACGGGACAGGGGTCTATGGCTACACCTTC
>.|once|TRBJ2-6|TRBV4-2
CASSRTGTGANVLTF
TGTGCCAGCAGCCGAACAGGGACCGGGGCCAACGTCCTGACTTTC
>.|.|TRBJ1-4|TRBV15
CATSRDGTGDEKLFF
TGTGCCACCAGCAGAGATGGTACGGGGGATGAAAAACTGTTTTTT
>.|once|TRBJ2-7|TRBV6-5
CASRPGPSYEQYF
TGTGCCAGCAGACCCGGACCTTCCTACGAGCAGTACTTC
>.|.|TRBJ2-5|TRBV21-1
CASSKNRGQETQYF
TGTGCCAGCAGCAAGAATCGCGGGCAAGAGACCCAGTACTTC
>TRBD2|.|TRBJ2-4|TRBV6-2/TRBV6-3
CASSYSSGGGNIQYF
TGTGCCAGCAGTTACTCGTCGGGAGGGGGAAACATTCAGTACTTC